The 30 T cell receptor beta chains listed next were all sequenced from one sample in a study of blood T cell repertoires in COVID-19. Clones were sequenced by immunoSEQ multiplex PCR, and TCRdb holds only the in-frame ones, with some missing. This sample has around 210,000 clones; roughly 84% occur once, and the top ten carry around 13%. Sequenced material: peripheral blood. All receptors come from a human donor in a cohort sampled during active COVID-19.

The chain is built from TRBV2 and TRBJ2-2; TRBD2 matches 7 bases. The CDR3 has 14 amino acids. The germline gives CDR1 SNHLY, CDR2 FYNNEI. V lost 6 bases to trimming and J lost 2 bases; unmatched junction nucleotides: 3. Here the CDR3 DNA reads TGTGCCAGCAGGGGCGGGAGTAACACCGGGGAGCTGTTTTTT. It is translated as CASRGGSNTGELFF.

The V call is TRBV7-9, the J call TRBJ2-1; 9 bases align to TRBD2. The V gene end was trimmed by 5 bases and the J gene end by 0 bases; junction bases not matched to a gene: 5. Germline lookup yields CDR1 SEHNR and CDR2 FQNEAQ (reference sequence). The CDR3 is 16 amino acids. CDR3 sequence (DNA): TGTGCCAGCAGCCCGACTAGCGGAAGCTCCTACAATGAGCAGTTCTTC. As protein: CASSPTSGSSYNEQFF.

CDR3 sequence: CASSFPGTEYTGELFF. In DNA, the CDR3 is TGTGCCAGCAGTTTTCCCGGGACAGAGTACACCGGGGAGCTGTTTTTT. The chain couples TRBV28 to TRBJ2-2; 7 nucleotides line up with TRBD1. CDR3 length equals 16 residues. Unmatched junction bases numbered 7, after V lost 3 bases and J lost 3 bases. Germline values: CDR1 MDHEN, CDR2 SYDVKM.

This clone was picked up a small number of times. V gene TRBV27 combines with J gene TRBJ1-2; D might be TRBD1 (5 bases). From germline, CDR1 is MNHEY and CDR2 SMNVEV (reference sequence). The CDR3 has 13 residues. V lost 5 bases, J lost 2 bases, and 9 bases lay in between. CDR3: CASSPTANYGYTF. For the CDR3, the DNA is TGTGCCAGCAGTCCGACAGCGAACTATGGCTACACCTTC.

This rearrangement joins TRBV10-3 to TRBJ2-7; possibly TRBD2 for D (6 bases). The CDR3 loop spans 14 amino acids. The V and J ends lost 7 bases and 3 bases respectively, with 16 bases between them. Germline lookup yields CDR1 ENHRY and CDR2 SYGVKD. CDR3 nucleotides: TGTGCCATCAAGACCCGGGACTCTAGCTACGAGCAGTACTTC. This sequence encodes CAIKTRDSSYEQYF.

The V and J genes are TRBV6-5 and TRBJ2-7; TRBD2 matches 9 bases. Germline trimming cut 8 bases from V and 3 bases from J; bases unmatched to any gene: 8. The germline V gene encodes CDR1 MNHEY and CDR2 SVGAGI. The CDR3 is made up of 14 amino acids. This CDR3 is CASCRLAVLYEQYF. The CDR3 nucleotides are TGTGCCAGCTGCCGACTAGCGGTTCTCTACGAGCAGTACTTC.

V usage is TRBV7-9 and J usage is TRBJ2-7; 10 bases line up with TRBD1. Germline values: CDR1 SEHNR, CDR2 FQNEAQ (reference sequence). Trimming cost V 5 bases and J 7 bases; bases outside gene matches: 8. This CDR3 spans 14 amino acids. The CDR3 sequence is CASSQGQGLREQYF. In DNA form, the CDR3 reads TGTGCCAGCAGCCAGGGACAGGGGCTAAGGGAGCAGTACTTC.

The J gene is TRBJ2-1, the V gene TRBV2; TRBD2 matches at 12 bases. CDR3 length: 18 residues. Trimming cost V 2 bases and J 7 bases; bases outside gene matches: 12. Germline V gives CDR1 SNHLY, CDR2 FYNNEI. CDR3 DNA: TGTGCCAGCAGTGAATGGGGTTTTGGGACTAGCGGGCAGAATGAGCAGTTCTTC. It translates to CASSEWGFGTSGQNEQFF.

The rearrangement links TRBV5-1 to TRBJ2-1, with TRBD1 identical over 10 bases. J lost 5 bases, V lost 3 bases, and 2 bases had no gene match. The CDR3 has 14 residues. Germline CDR1 is SGHRS and CDR2 is YFSETQ. Here the CDR3 reads CASSSGTGDNEQFF. As DNA, the CDR3 is TGCGCCAGCAGCTCCGGGACAGGGGACAATGAGCAGTTCTTC.

V and J are TRBV24-1 and TRBJ2-5, with D possibly being TRBD2 (7 bases). CDR1 is KGHDR and CDR2 is SFDVKD in the germline V gene. The V end was cut by 3 bases, the J end by 4 bases, with 20 bases between. The CDR3 length is 17 residues. The CDR3: CATSDPGGAGDSETQYF. CDR3 in DNA: TGTGCCACCAGTGATCCTGGGGGGGCGGGAGATTCAGAGACCCAGTACTTC.

This chain connects TRBV18 to TRBJ2-2; 8 bases agree with TRBD2. Germline V gene lookup returns CDR1 KGHSH and CDR2 LQKENI. V lost 3 bases, J lost 7 bases, and 7 bases stayed unmatched. This CDR3 has 15 amino acids. The CDR3 reads CASSPRTSLGGELFF. The CDR3 region has the DNA TGTGCCAGCTCACCTCGGACTAGCTTGGGCGGGGAGCTGTTTTTT.

V and J are TRBV12-3 or TRBV12-4 and TRBJ1-2, with D possibly being TRBD1 (6 bases). V lost 3 bases and J lost 5, with 10 bases in between. CDR3 length: 13 amino acids. This CDR3 is CASSLDSWYGYTF. The CDR3 nucleotides are TGTGCCAGCAGTTTGGACAGTTGGTATGGCTACACCTTC.

The chain employs TRBV6-6 and TRBJ2-7; weak D call: TRBD1 (7 bases). Deletions cut 5 bases from V and 4 bases from J, with 21 bases between. CDR1 is MNHNY and CDR2 is SVGAGI in the germline V gene (reference sequence). The length of the CDR3 is 16 residues. This chain's CDR3 is CASSLGEPGGSYEQYF. The CDR3, as DNA: TGTGCCAGCAGTCTGGGGGAACCAGGGGGGAGTTACGAGCAGTACTTC.

V gene TRBV30 combines with J gene TRBJ2-7, with TRBD2 identical over 7 bases. This CDR3 is 15 amino acids long. Unmatched junction bases numbered 11, after V lost 3 bases and J lost 3 bases. Germline lookup yields CDR1 GTSNPN and CDR2 SVGIG (reference sequence). The CDR3 DNA reads TGTGCCTGGAGGGGGGAGGGAGGGCTTTTCTACGAGCAGTACTTC. It yields the protein CAWRGEGGLFYEQYF.

V gene TRBV5-1 combines with J gene TRBJ2-7; no clear D gene. Germline CDR1 and CDR2: SGHRS and YFSETQ. The CDR3 runs 14 residues. V was shortened by 2 bases and J by 3 bases, with 12 bases between the two germline ends. Written as DNA, the CDR3 is TGCGCCAGCAGCTTAGACACAACCCGCTACGAGCAGTACTTC. Translation: CASSLDTTRYEQYF.

The chain is built from TRBV6-2 or TRBV6-3 and TRBJ2-1; 9 nucleotides line up with TRBD2. In germline, CDR1 is MNHEY, CDR2 SVGEGT. CDR3 length: 15 amino acids. Trimming took 2 bases from V and 8 from J; bases not matched to a gene: 7. CDR3 coding DNA: TGTGCCAGCAGTTACGGCGCAGCGGGAGGCCATGAGCAGTTCTTC. Translated: CASSYGAAGGHEQFF.

The chain has TRBV2 and TRBJ2-5; D might be TRBD2 (6 bases). V was shortened by 4 bases and J by 4 bases, with 13 bases between the two germline ends. This CDR3 is 14 amino acids long. Per the germline V gene, CDR1 is SNHLY and CDR2 is FYNNEI. CDR3 amino acids: CASSGTSLGETQYF. CDR3 DNA sequence: TGTGCCAGCAGTGGAACTAGCCTGGGAGAGACCCAGTACTTC.

This chain joins TRBV4-2 and TRBJ2-7; D is perhaps TRBD2 (6 bases). The CDR3 is 16 residues long. The V and J ends lost 4 bases and 1 base respectively, with 17 bases between them. Germline CDR1 is LGHNA and CDR2 is YNFKEQ. The CDR3 is CASSRRRGGASYEQYF. The DNA of the CDR3 is TGTGCCAGCAGCCGCCGCCGAGGCGGGGCTTCCTACGAGCAGTACTTC.

The rearrangement uses TRBV7-2 and TRBJ2-7, with TRBD2 matching over 14 bases. The V and J ends lost 3 bases and 6 bases, in that order; junction bases with no gene match: 7. CDR1 is SGHTA and CDR2 is FQGNSA in the germline V gene. The CDR3 sequence is 16 residues long. CDR3 residues: CASSFQGTSGSREQYF. For the CDR3, the DNA is TGTGCCAGCAGCTTCCAGGGGACTAGCGGGAGCCGCGAGCAGTACTTC.

The chain carries TRBV7-8 and TRBJ2-3; a possible D gene is TRBD1 (6 bases). Trimming pared 5 bases from V and 4 bases from J, leaving 19 bases between. Germline values: CDR1 SGHVS, CDR2 FQNEAQ. CDR3 length: 16 amino acids. CDR3 nucleotide sequence: TGTGCCAGCAGCGCGCCCCCAGGGGACGCCGCAGATACGCAGTATTTT. It is translated as CASSAPPGDAADTQYF.

The V gene is TRBV5-1, the J gene TRBJ2-7; 7 bases agree with TRBD2. V was clipped by 2 bases and J by 2 bases; unmatched bases: 16. Germline V gene sequence: CDR1 SGHRS, CDR2 YFSETQ. This CDR3 contains 18 residues. The CDR3 DNA reads TGCGCCAGCAGCTTCGACGGCGGGGGAACATGGGGAGCCTACGAGCAGTACTTC. Protein product: CASSFDGGGTWGAYEQYF.

This clone was seen a few times. The chain employs TRBV28 and TRBJ1-1, with 9 bases aligning to TRBD1. After removal of 2 bases from V and 11 bases from J, the junction contained 6 bases not matched to a gene. The CDR3 sequence is 13 residues long. CDR1 and CDR2 from the germline V gene are MDHEN and SYDVKM. The CDR3 DNA sequence: TGTGCCAGCAGTTTACGGGGACAGGGCATGGCTTTCTTT. Its protein is CASSLRGQGMAFF.

The CDR3 protein is CASSSASGSSDTQYF. The CDR3 nucleotides are TGCGCCAGCAGCTCAGCTAGCGGGAGTTCAGATACGCAGTATTTT. J is TRBJ2-3 and V is TRBV5-1, with TRBD2 matching 10 bases. Germline lookup yields CDR1 SGHRS and CDR2 YFSETQ. V shed 3 bases and J 4 bases; nucleotides not matched to a gene: 5. The CDR3 length is 15 residues.

This sequence joins TRBV10-1 and TRBJ2-3; tentative D call: TRBD1 (6 bases). The ends were cut back, 6 bases at V and 2 bases at J, with 9 bases in the middle. The germline gives CDR1 WNHNN, CDR2 SYGVQD (reference sequence). This CDR3 has 13 amino acids. The CDR3 DNA is TGCGCCAGCAGCCGGGACAACACAGATACGCAGTATTTT. This translates into CASSRDNTDTQYF.

The sample holds a few counts of this clone. The chain recombines TRBV28 with TRBJ1-1; D remains ambiguous. The CDR3 runs 16 residues. Trimming shortened V by 2 bases and J by 1 base, and 14 bases separated the two germline ends. From germline, CDR1 is MDHEN and CDR2 SYDVKM. The chain's CDR3 is CASSLRGKAENTEAFF. The CDR3 DNA sequence: TGTGCCAGCAGTTTAAGAGGGAAAGCCGAGAACACTGAAGCTTTCTTT.

The chain carries TRBV27 and TRBJ2-7; 9 bases agree with TRBD2. Per the germline V gene, CDR1 is MNHEY and CDR2 is SMNVEV (reference sequence). There are 15 residues in the CDR3. The trim removed 5 bases at V and 2 bases at J, leaving 7 bases unmatched. The CDR3 protein is CASSVGLAWPYEQYF. The CDR3 DNA reads TGTGCCAGCAGTGTGGGACTAGCTTGGCCCTACGAGCAGTACTTC.

The chain joins TRBV6-5 to TRBJ2-5, with D tentatively TRBD2 (5 bases). Deletions cut 7 bases from V and 4 bases from J, with 7 bases between. Looked up from germline, CDR1 is MNHEY and CDR2 is SVGAGI. The CDR3 runs 11 residues. CDR3 bases: TGTGCCAGCACGAGGGCAGAGACCCAGTACTTC. Translating gives CASTRAETQYF.

The genes are TRBV5-1 and TRBJ1-5, with TRBD1 matching over 11 bases. Germline V CDR1 and CDR2: SGHRS, YFSETQ. Losses at the gene ends were 4 bases for V and 4 bases for J; bases not matched to a gene: 4. The CDR3 is 15 amino acids. The CDR3 spells CASSPGQGANQPQHF. DNA for the CDR3: TGCGCCAGCAGCCCAGGACAGGGGGCGAATCAGCCCCAGCATTTT.

The rearrangement uses TRBV20-1 and TRBJ2-5, with D tentatively TRBD2 (5 bases). The CDR3 sequence is 11 residues long. From germline, CDR1 is DFQATT and CDR2 SNEGSKA (reference sequence). Between the trimmed V and J ends, which lost 2 bases and 4 bases, there was a span of 5 bases. The CDR3 sequence is CSARLAETQYF. CDR3 nucleotide sequence: TGCAGTGCTAGACTAGCAGAGACCCAGTACTTC.

V gene TRBV28 combines with J gene TRBJ1-5; D is uncertain. The CDR3 spans 15 residues. From germline, CDR1 is MDHEN and CDR2 SYDVKM. With 5 bases removed from V and 7 bases from J, the gap between germline ends came to 18 bases. DNA of the CDR3: TGTGCCAGCAGTCCCGCCTACGGGGTGGGACAGCCCCAGCATTTT. Its protein is CASSPAYGVGQPQHF.